This TCR beta chain was captured by sequencing in a study of blood T cell repertoires in COVID-19. Study background: COVID-19 samples collected from the United States, Italy and Spain covered acute and convalescent phases.

Donors were grouped by their self-reported clinical history. Losses at the gene ends were 10 bases for V and 1 base for J; bases not matched to a gene: 6. The CDR3 is made up of 14 amino acids. The germline V gene encodes CDR1 KGHDR and CDR2 SFDVKD. TCRdb's table, derived via immunoSEQ multiplex PCR, lists solely in-frame clones and lacks some. The sample holds 300,000 to 500,000 clones, over 75% seen once. This sequence joins TRBV24-1 and TRBJ1-5, with TRBD1 matching over 7 bases. The sequenced sample was PBMCs or T cells enriched from blood (not recorded which). This clonotype was sampled from a young woman with acute COVID-19. Here the CDR3 reads CATAKGGSNQPQHF. The CDR3 coding sequence is TGTGCCACGGCGAAAGGGGGCAGCAATCAGCCCCAGCATTTT.